The entry that follows covers one TCR beta chain sequence. There are many counts of this clonotype. What antigen it recognizes has not been identified. No quality values exist for individual bases; no much larger clone is one base distant. These data belong to a study of T cell repertoires in cytomegalovirus infection (dated by TCRdb to the late 2010s). A note on the overall study: Donor HLA type was relevant to the analysis, as public TCR beta signatures indicated carriage of CMV infection together with the matching HLA type. The study at large found these results: In the ex vivo response, HLA-C-restricted CMV-specific TCR beta clonotypes were dominant, and in two of eight donors the single most frequent clonotype came from this HLA-C-restricted group. In both this cohort and an independent roughly 400-donor cohort, the cumulative frequency of public TCR beta family members distinguished carriers of CMV infection plus the relevant HLA type.

The data were produced on an Illumina HiSeq 1500. The public reads were reanalyzed by TCRdb: fastp trimming at Q25, MiXCR alignment, in-frame beta chains only. Rows are combined by CDR3 protein, so each entry shows the most common genes and DNA. For this sample the table gives hundreds of thousands of distinct CDR3 sequences, of which 10% to 12% were detected only once. About 9.4% of the sample lies in the top ten. This TCR derives from a human donor in good health (CMV status not recorded). Some clones in this sample may be carry-over from other donors' samples. Sequenced material: PBMCs.

The base sequence is TGTGCCAGCAGTTTAGAGTACACTGAAGCTTTCTTT. Protein translation: CASSLEYTEAFF. The chain links TRBV12-3 or TRBV12-4 with TRBJ1-1, with the D gene uncertain. A distance of 3 bases separates the germline ends of V and J, which lose 1 base and 3 bases respectively. The CDR3 runs 12 amino acids, cysteine and phenylalanine included. CDR3 DNA only is kept here, 36 bases in frame from base 1.